This TCR beta chain was recorded in a study of blood T cell repertoires in COVID-19. At the level of the study: Researchers got acute and convalescent COVID-19 samples from the United States, Italy and Spain. T cells, B-cell-depleted T cells, or PBMCs supplied cDNA or gDNA.

In the original workflow: For nucleated cells, counts were estimated from reference gene primer amplification. Here immunoSEQ multiplex PCR was the method, and the copy in TCRdb shows in-frame clones only, minus some. Clone size and the V and J calls come from that table; the DNA yielded D and trimming. The data contain about 66,000 clones, around 90% of them singletons. V shed 0 bases and J shed 2 bases, with 12 bases lying between them. The V gene's germline CDR1 is LGHNA and CDR2 YSLEER. The CDR3 is 16 amino acids. The V gene is TRBV4-3, the J gene TRBJ2-3; possible D gene TRBD2, 5 bases. Specimen: peripheral blood. This clonotype was sampled from a human donor in a cohort sampled during active COVID-19. The CDR3 spells CASSQDLRDDTDTQYF. CDR3 DNA sequence: TGCGCCAGCAGCCAAGATTTACGGGATGACACAGATACGCAGTATTTT.